A selection of T cell receptor beta chains follows, all from one sample in a study of siplizumab effects on memory and regulatory T cells. The assay was immunoSEQ multiplex PCR, and TCRdb's table has in-frame clones only and misses some. Of tens of thousands of clones in the sample, 85% to 95% were seen once. Sequences were obtained from CD8+ T cells sorted from blood. These TCRs come from a human donor in good health. CDR3s include the opening cysteine and the closing phenylalanine or tryptophan. A D gene is named only where the DNA matches it firmly. Clone size, where shown, is once, few, many, or a class for clones that have expanded.

j_call d_call clone_size v_call cdr3_aa cdr3_nt
TRBJ1-2 TRBD1 once TRBV6-5 CASRVGQNYGYTF TGTGCCAGCAGGGTGGGACAGAACTATGGCTACACCTTC
TRBJ2-3 TRBD2 - TRBV6-5 CASSYWSGGNDTQYF TGTGCCAGCAGTTACTGGAGCGGGGGGAATGATACGCAGTATTTT
TRBJ2-7 - - TRBV1 CTSSRETGAYEQYF TGCACCAGCAGCCGGGAGACGGGAGCCTACGAGCAGTACTTC
TRBJ2-1 TRBD2 medium-sized TRBV30 CAWSVLAGTFNEQFF TGTGCCTGGAGTGTACTAGCGGGGACTTTCAATGAGCAGTTCTTC
TRBJ1-2 - - TRBV7-9 CASSSLSGSGANYGYTF TGTGCCAGCAGCTCGCTCTCCGGGTCTGGAGCTAACTATGGCTACACCTTC
TRBJ1-1 - - TRBV27 CASSLGAFTEAFF TGTGCCAGCAGTTTGGGGGCTTTCACTGAAGCTTTCTTT
TRBJ2-5 - - TRBV21-1 CASSKTTPTSGGVSKETQYF TGTGCCAGCAGCAAAACCACCCCGACTAGCGGGGGGGTGTCAAAAGAGACCCAGTACTTC
TRBJ2-1 - - TRBV14 CASRYRDLVF TGTGCCAGCAGGTACAGGGATTTGGTCTTC
TRBJ2-5 - - TRBV9 CASSVLQGAETQYF TGTGCCAGCAGCGTTCTCCAAGGGGCGGAGACCCAGTACTTC
TRBJ2-7 TRBD1 - TRBV7-2 CAVHWDSDVYEQYF TGTGCCGTACACTGGGACAGCGACGTCTACGAGCAGTACTTC
TRBJ2-5 TRBD2 - TRBV4-2 CASSQGGSGEETQYF TGTGCCAGCAGCCAAGGGGGTAGCGGGGAAGAGACCCAGTACTTC
TRBJ2-2 TRBD2 once TRBV5-4 CASSSGLAGPGELFF TGTGCCAGCAGCTCGGGACTAGCGGGCCCCGGGGAGCTGTTTTTT
TRBJ1-2 - - TRBV10-3 CAISEDRSYGYTF TGTGCCATCAGTGAGGATCGGTCCTATGGCTACACCTTC
TRBJ1-1 TRBD1 - TRBV28 CASSLDRGIDTEAFF TGTGCCAGCAGTCTCGACAGGGGAATAGACACTGAAGCTTTCTTT
TRBJ2-3 TRBD2 - TRBV19 CASSLDGTSGGGTDTQYF TGTGCCAGTAGTTTGGATGGGACTAGCGGGGGGGGCACAGATACGCAGTATTTT
TRBJ2-1 TRBD2 few TRBV9 CASSAQSGGPYNEQFF TGTGCCAGCAGCGCCCAGAGCGGGGGGCCCTACAATGAGCAGTTCTTC
TRBJ1-1 - - TRBV9 CASSAWTSLREAFF TGTGCCAGCAGCGCCTGGACATCCCTTCGGGAAGCTTTCTTT
TRBJ1-1 - - TRBV7-9 CASSSPDRNTEAFF TGTGCCAGCAGCTCCCCGGACAGAAACACTGAAGCTTTCTTT
TRBJ1-1 - - TRBV29-1 CSVMGGAWTEAFF TGCAGCGTGATGGGGGGCGCGTGGACTGAAGCTTTCTTT
TRBJ2-3 - - TRBV7-9 CASSSQGGSDTQYF TGTGCCAGCAGCTCACAGGGGGGGTCGGATACGCAGTATTTT
TRBJ2-3 - - TRBV2 CASSLGHTPRDTQYF TGTGCCAGCAGTCTCGGACATACCCCTCGGGATACGCAGTATTTT
TRBJ2-4 - - TRBV29-1 CRVGSGLENIQYF TGCCGCGTTGGGTCGGGGTTGGAAAACATTCAGTACTTC
TRBJ1-5 TRBD1 - TRBV4-3 CASSQTTGGFLDRSSNQPQHF TGCGCCAGCAGCCAGACGACAGGGGGATTTTTAGATAGGAGTAGCAATCAGCCCCAGCATTTT
TRBJ1-5 TRBD1 - TRBV11-2 CASSLDPGTGGEQPQHF TGTGCCAGCAGCTTAGATCCCGGGACAGGGGGCGAGCAGCCCCAGCATTTT
TRBJ1-1 - - TRBV19 CASSSWGARTEAFF TGTGCCAGTAGTAGTTGGGGGGCTCGCACTGAAGCTTTCTTT
TRBJ1-5 - - TRBV19 CASSISFWQPQHF TGTGCCAGTAGTATCTCGTTTTGGCAGCCCCAGCATTTT
TRBJ2-1 TRBD1 - TRBV13 CASSPGQGPYNEQFF TGTGCCAGCAGCCCGGGACAGGGGCCTTACAATGAGCAGTTCTTC
TRBJ2-6 - - TRBV5-4 CASSYLREGASGANVLTF TGTGCCAGCAGCTACCTCAGGGAGGGGGCCTCTGGGGCCAACGTCCTGACTTTC
TRBJ2-3 TRBD2 - TRBV4-3 CASSQGTSGSTDTQYF TGCGCCAGCAGCCAAGGGACTAGCGGGAGCACAGATACGCAGTATTTT
TRBJ1-1 - few TRBV7-9 CASSLVPHKNTEAFF TGTGCCAGCAGCTTAGTTCCCCACAAGAACACTGAAGCTTTCTTT
TRBJ1-6 - - TRBV27 CASSITLGSLYNSPLHF TGTGCCAGCAGCATAACCCTAGGATCCCTCTATAATTCACCCCTCCACTTT
TRBJ1-1 TRBD1 - TRBV7-9 CASQQGAGNTEAFF TGTGCCAGCCAACAGGGGGCGGGCAACACTGAAGCTTTCTTT
TRBJ2-7 - once TRBV9 CASSVGGALDEQYF TGTGCCAGCAGCGTAGGGGGGGCGTTGGACGAGCAGTACTTC
TRBJ2-7 - - TRBV5-1 CASSLGTTESSYEQYF TGCGCCAGCAGCTTGGGGACGACTGAAAGCTCCTACGAGCAGTACTTC